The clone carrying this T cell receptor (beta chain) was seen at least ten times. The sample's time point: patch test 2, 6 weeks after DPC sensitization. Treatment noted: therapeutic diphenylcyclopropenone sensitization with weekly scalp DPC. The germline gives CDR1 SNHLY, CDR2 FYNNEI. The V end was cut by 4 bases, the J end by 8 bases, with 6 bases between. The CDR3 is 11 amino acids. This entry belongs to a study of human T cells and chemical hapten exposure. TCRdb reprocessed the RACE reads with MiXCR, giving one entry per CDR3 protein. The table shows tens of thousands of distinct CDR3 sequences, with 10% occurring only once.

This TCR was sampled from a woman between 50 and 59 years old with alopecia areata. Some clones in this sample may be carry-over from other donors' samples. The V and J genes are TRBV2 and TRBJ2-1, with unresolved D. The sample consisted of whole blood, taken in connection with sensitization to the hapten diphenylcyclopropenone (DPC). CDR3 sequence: CASSAVYEQFF. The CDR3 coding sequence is TGTGCCAGCAGTGCGGTTTATGAGCAGTTCTTC.